The next 5 T cell receptor beta chains were all read from a single sample in a study of regulatory T cells in long-lasting Graves disease. The time point here: newly diagnosed GD, antithyroid drugs for less than 3 months. From PBMCs, RNA was extracted and then used to make the TCR library. The authors built TCR beta libraries using iRepertoire HTBI primers and Arm-PCR of CDR3 regions. TCRdb re-derived calls from the multiplex PCR reads in MiXCR, one entry per CDR3 protein. The sample shows 350,000 to 400,000 distinct CDR3 sequences, roughly 15% of them seen only once. This specimen was peripheral blood mononuclear cells (PBMCs), taken at new diagnosis, from a patient treated with antithyroid drugs. The source is a female donor with Graves disease.

This clonotype was detected many times. V and J are TRBV12-3 or TRBV12-4 and TRBJ2-3; no clear D gene. The CDR3 sequence is 15 residues long. V lost 3 bases and J lost 4, with 14 bases in between. CDR3 amino acids: CASSLSSTLADTQYF. For the CDR3, the DNA is TGTGCCAGCAGTTTGAGTAGTACCCTGGCAGATACGCAGTATTTT.

This clonotype showed up just a few times. The chain employs TRBV9 and TRBJ1-2; TRBD1 aligns across 10 bases. V shed 3 bases and J 2 bases; nucleotides not matched to a gene: 7. The CDR3 length is 16 residues. Per germline, CDR1 SGDLS and CDR2 YYNGEE. DNA of the CDR3: TGTGCCAGCAGCGCCCGTGGACAGGGGGGAAACTATGGCTACACCTTC. This encodes CASSARGQGGNYGYTF.

This chain links TRBV4-3 with TRBJ2-2, with D maybe TRBD2 (6 bases). V lost 5 bases and J 7 bases, leaving 23 bases between the germline ends. Germline V gene data show CDR1 as LGHNA and CDR2 as YSLEER. CDR3 length: 17 amino acids. The CDR3 DNA follows: TGCGCCAGCAGCTTACGTCTCATCGGGAGTGACTTCGGGGAGCTGTTTTTT. Amino acids: CASSLRLIGSDFGELFF.

This clonotype was counted at least ten times. The J gene is TRBJ2-5, the V gene TRBV7-9; maybe TRBD1 (5 bases). This CDR3 is built from 15 residues. The V and J ends lost 1 base and 3 bases respectively, with 12 bases between them. Germline CDR1 reads SEHNR; CDR2 reads FQNEAQ (reference sequence). The CDR3 DNA follows: TGTGCCAGCAGCTTAGTCTTGGACATGAAAGAGACCCAGTACTTC. It yields the protein CASSLVLDMKETQYF.

This chain joins TRBV7-2 and TRBJ2-7; 9 bases fit TRBD1. CDR3 size: 16 residues. Losses at the gene ends were 5 bases for V and 2 bases for J; bases not matched to a gene: 10. Per the germline V gene, CDR1 is SGHTA and CDR2 is FQGNSA. CDR3 DNA sequence: TGTGCCAGCAGCGCCGCAACAGGGGGCAGCGCCTACGAGCAGTACTTC. This codes for CASSAATGGSAYEQYF.